The clone carrying this T cell receptor (beta chain) was picked up many times. The investigators amplified TCR beta CDR3 regions from RNA transcripts. When the TCR CDR3 underwent first-round RT-PCR, the HTBI primer set was used. MiXCR was run by TCRdb on the multiplex PCR reads, yielding one entry per CDR3 protein. This sample has about 410,000 distinct CDR3 sequences; roughly 14% occur once, and the top ten carry about 12%. This entry comes from a study of T cells in Graves' hyperthyroidism and ophthalmopathy. Study-wide background: Peripheral blood samples were taken at initial diagnosis, prior to any treatment.

Germline loops: CDR1 KGHSH, CDR2 LQKENI. V was trimmed by 3 bases and J by 5 bases, leaving 13 bases between them. The CDR3 runs 14 residues. This rearrangement joins TRBV18 to TRBJ1-1, with D possibly TRBD1 on 5 matching bases. Sample: blood. The source is a young man with Graves' ophthalmopathy. The CDR3 nucleotides read TGTGCCAGCTCACCTTCGATAGGGGAGACTGAAGCTTTCTTT. Amino acid sequence: CASSPSIGETEAFF.